This T cell receptor beta chain is drawn from a study of metastatic and nonmetastatic thyroid tumors. Study-wide findings and caveats: Patients with malignant thyroid tumors reportedly had significantly higher TCR beta diversity than those with benign nodules, in blood and tumor.

Comments on this clone: Its antigen is not identified.

CDR1 and CDR2 (germline): SGHAT, FQNNGV. The junction had 8 bases not matched to a gene; V was cut back by 4 bases and J by 7 bases. The CDR3 contains 16 residues. TCRdb re-analyzed the PCR reads through MiXCR. The table records about 53,000 clones, approximately 22% of them present only once. No treatment of any kind had been given to any patient before thyroid surgery. This receptor was taken from a female donor with papillary thyroid cancer or a benign thyroid nodule (not recorded which). Some clones in this sample may be carry-over from other donors' samples. This rearrangement joins TRBV11-2 to TRBJ2-1, with 12 bases identical to TRBD1. Sequenced: blood. CDR3 residues: CASSSRRDRGQNEQFF. The CDR3 DNA reads TGTGCCAGCAGCTCGAGACGGGACAGGGGGCAAAATGAGCAGTTCTTC. The entire variable domain, with the rest obtained from reference TRBV11-2 and TRBJ2-1, is as follows: EAGVAQSPRYKIIEKRQSVAFWCNPISGHATLYWYQQILGQGPKLLIQFQNNGVVDDSQLPKDRFSAERLKGVDSTLKIQPAKLEDSAVYLCASSSRRDRGQNEQFFGPGTRLTVL.